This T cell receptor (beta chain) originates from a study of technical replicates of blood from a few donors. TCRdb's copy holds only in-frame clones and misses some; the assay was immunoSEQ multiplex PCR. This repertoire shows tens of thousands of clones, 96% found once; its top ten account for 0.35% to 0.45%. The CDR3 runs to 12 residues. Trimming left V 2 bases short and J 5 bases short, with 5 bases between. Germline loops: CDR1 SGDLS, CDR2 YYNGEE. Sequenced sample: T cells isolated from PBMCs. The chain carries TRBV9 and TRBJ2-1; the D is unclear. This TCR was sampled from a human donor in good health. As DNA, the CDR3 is TGTGCCAGCAGCGTCTATAACAATGAGCAGTTCTTC. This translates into CASSVYNNEQFF.